The 32 T cell receptor beta chains in this list originate from one sample, sequenced in a study of CD8+ T cells in alopecia areata. RNA extraction and reverse transcription yielded cDNA as sequencing template. The repertoire was sequenced with immunoSEQ multiplex PCR; TCRdb's copy has only in-frame clones and lacks some. This table holds about 120,000 clones, approximately 55% found once. As for treatment: oral pan-JAK inhibitor, 5-10 mg twice daily. Sequenced here: CD4+ T cells sorted from blood, sampled at week 24, from a patient treated with tofacitinib. These receptors all come from a human donor with alopecia areata.

This clone was seen a handful of times. This rearrangement joins TRBV13 to TRBJ1-6; 10 bases line up with TRBD1. The CDR3 covers 15 residues. V lost 5 bases and J lost 6; bases outside the gene matches: 4. CDR1 and CDR2 (germline): PRHDT, FYEKMQ (reference sequence). Here the CDR3 DNA reads TGTGCCAGCAGCCCGGGACAGGGGAGTAATTCACCCCTCCACTTT. Its protein is CASSPGQGSNSPLHF.

This clone was counted a single time. The V gene is TRBV4-1, the J gene TRBJ2-3, with 7 bases aligning to TRBD1. The CDR3 totals 18 residues. The V segment lost 1 base and the J segment 2 bases; nucleotides outside the gene matches: 12. In germline, CDR1 is MGHRA, CDR2 YSYEKL. DNA for the CDR3: TGCGCCAGCAGCCAAGGCCGCCCCGGGACAGCCCCCACAGATACGCAGTATTTT. Protein product: CASSQGRPGTAPTDTQYF.

This clone was seen more than once but under ten times. The genes are TRBV19 and TRBJ1-5, with TRBD1 matching over 10 bases. This CDR3 is 16 amino acids long. V shed 5 bases, J shed 2 bases, and the junction held 6 bases outside the gene matches. Germline V CDR1 and CDR2: LNHDA, SQIVND (reference sequence). This CDR3 reads CASSLGQGGGNQPQHF. For the CDR3, the DNA is TGTGCCAGTAGTCTTGGACAGGGGGGTGGCAATCAGCCCCAGCATTTT.

The genes are TRBV19 and TRBJ1-5; D is perhaps TRBD1 (6 bases). The germline V and J ends were trimmed by 5 bases and 2 bases, with 19 bases remaining between them. The CDR3 covers 17 residues. Germline V CDR1 and CDR2: LNHDA, SQIVND (reference sequence). CDR3 nucleotide sequence: TGTGCCAGTAGTTTACACGCCTTAGACAGGCGCAATCAGCCCCAGCATTTT. It is translated as CASSLHALDRRNQPQHF. Full variable domain (rest looked up from reference TRBV19 and TRBJ1-5): DGGITQSPKYLFRKEGQNVTLSCEQNLNHDAMYWYRQDPGQGLRLIYYSQIVNDFQKGDIAEGYSVSREKKESFPLTVTSAQKNPTAFYLCASSLHALDRRNQPQHFGDGTRLSIL.

The chain couples TRBV5-6 to TRBJ2-1; D not resolved. There are 16 residues in the CDR3. Germline CDR1 and CDR2: SGHDT and YYEEEE. Trimming pared 4 bases from V and 0 bases from J, leaving 14 bases between. CDR3 protein: CASSPLGSASYNEQFF. The DNA of the CDR3 is TGTGCCAGCAGCCCCCTTGGGTCAGCCTCCTACAATGAGCAGTTCTTC. Variable domain in full (rest from reference TRBV5-6 and TRBJ2-1): DAGVTQSPTHLIKTRGQQVTLRCSPKSGHDTVSWYQQALGQGPQFIFQYYEEEERQRGNFPDRFSGHQFPNYSSELNVNALLLGDSALYLCASSPLGSASYNEQFFGPGTRLTVL.

The chain recombines TRBV6-5 with TRBJ1-6; D possibly corresponds to TRBD1 (6 bases). With 6 bases removed from V and 5 bases from J, the gap between germline ends came to 14 bases. Germline V gene sequence: CDR1 MNHEY, CDR2 SVGAGI. The CDR3 spans 15 residues. The CDR3 nucleotides read TGTGCCAGCAGACCCCAACAGGGCCATAATTCACCCCTCCACTTT. Residues: CASRPQQGHNSPLHF.

The chain combines TRBV27 with TRBJ1-2; maybe TRBD1 (6 bases). The V and J ends lost 6 bases and 4 bases respectively, with 21 bases between them. This CDR3 contains 16 residues. Germline CDR1 MNHEY, CDR2 SMNVEV (reference sequence). The CDR3 protein is CASRAPQGGMGYGYTF. CDR3 nucleotide sequence: TGTGCCAGCAGAGCACCCCAAGGGGGAATGGGCTATGGCTACACCTTC.

The genes are TRBV15 and TRBJ1-6; D is ambiguous. The CDR3 spans 13 residues. CDR1 is LNHNV, CDR2 YYDKDF, per germline (reference sequence). V was trimmed by 0 bases and J by 10 bases, leaving 7 bases between them. CDR3 sequence: CATSRDLRSPLHF. CDR3 DNA sequence: TGTGCCACCAGCAGAGATCTAAGGTCACCCCTCCACTTT.

This clone was counted once. The J gene is TRBJ1-1, the V gene TRBV5-1; TRBD1 matches 9 bases. The CDR3 covers 14 residues. Germline-derived CDR1 and CDR2 are SGHRS and YFSETQ. The ends lost 3 bases at V and 5 bases at J; junction bases unmatched: 5. In nucleotides, the CDR3 is TGCGCCAGCAGCTCCGGACAGGGGAGGACTGAAGCTTTCTTT. It codes for CASSSGQGRTEAFF. Variable domain in full (rest from reference TRBV5-1 and TRBJ1-1): KAGVTQTPRYLIKTRGQQVTLSCSPISGHRSVSWYQQTPGQGLQFLFEYFSETQRNKGNFPGRFSGRQFSNSRSEMNVSTLELGDSALYLCASSSGQGRTEAFFGQGTRLTVV.

Turning to this clone: A much larger clone lies one base from this, so it may be a read error. J is TRBJ2-7 and V is TRBV7-7; D is ambiguous. Near its end, the DNA agrees better with TRBJ2-5, so the J call may be wrong. The V gene's germline CDR1 is SSHAT and CDR2 FNYEAQ (reference sequence). The CDR3 length is 13 residues. The CDR3 region is CASSLERGETQYF. The CDR3 DNA reads as TGTGCTAGCAGCTTAGAGCGTGGAGAGACCCAGTACTTC.

Only a few counts were recorded for this clone. The chain links TRBV7-8 to TRBJ2-1; TRBD2 agrees at 10 bases. After removal of 3 bases from V and 6 bases from J, the junction contained 5 bases not matched to a gene. Germline V gene sequence: CDR1 SGHVS, CDR2 FQNEAQ. There are 15 residues in the CDR3. CDR3 sequence reads: CASSFRRTSGNEQFF. In nucleotides, the CDR3 is TGTGCCAGCAGCTTTCGACGGACTAGCGGCAATGAGCAGTTCTTC.

This sequence joins TRBV7-9 and TRBJ2-1; the D is unclear. Germline V gene sequence: CDR1 SEHNR, CDR2 FQNEAQ (reference sequence). CDR3 length equals 11 residues. The germline V and J ends were trimmed by 3 bases and 5 bases, with 2 bases remaining between them. CDR3 sequence reads: CASSFNNEQFF. The CDR3 coding sequence is TGTGCCAGCAGCTTCAACAATGAGCAGTTCTTC.

This clone has just a few counts. The chain has TRBV5-1 and TRBJ2-7; tentatively, D is TRBD1 (5 bases). Germline-derived CDR1 and CDR2 are SGHRS and YFSETQ. Trimming shortened V by 0 bases and J by 6 bases, and 19 bases separated the two germline ends. CDR3 length: 16 residues. The CDR3 region is CASSLATAGPYVEQYF. CDR3 sequence (DNA): TGCGCCAGCAGCTTGGCGACGGCAGGGCCCTACGTCGAGCAGTACTTC.

This clone has a single count. This rearrangement joins TRBV7-8 to TRBJ2-7; possible D gene TRBD2, 7 bases. The CDR3 runs to 16 residues. Trimming took off 1 base at V and 6 bases at J, with 19 bases between the two ends. Germline values: CDR1 SGHVS, CDR2 FQNEAQ. The CDR3 is CASSLEGRGGPSEQYF. The CDR3 DNA is TGTGCCAGCAGCTTAGAGGGTAGGGGGGGGCCCTCCGAGCAGTACTTC.

This clone was seen once. The V call is TRBV14, the J call TRBJ2-1; D is undetermined. Trimming took off 4 bases at V and 9 bases at J, with 13 bases between the two ends. This CDR3 contains 13 residues. Germline V CDR1 and CDR2: SGHDN, FVKESK. CDR3 protein: CASSLNPSPEQFF. For the CDR3, the DNA is TGTGCCAGCAGCCTGAACCCCAGTCCTGAGCAGTTCTTC.

This chain's CDR3 is CASSLVRWTGNTEAFF. The CDR3 DNA reads TGTGCCAGCTCCCTTGTTAGGTGGACAGGGAACACTGAAGCTTTCTTT. This rearrangement joins TRBV18 to TRBJ1-1; 7 nucleotides agree with TRBD1. V lost 6 bases to trimming and J lost 1 base; unmatched junction nucleotides: 11. The CDR3 runs to 16 residues. CDR1 is KGHSH, CDR2 LQKENI, per germline. Full variable domain (outside the CDR3, taken from reference TRBV18 and TRBJ1-1): NAGVMQNPRHLVRRRGQEARLRCSPMKGHSHVYWYRQLPEEGLKFMVYLQKENIIDESGMPKERFSAEFPKEGPSILRIQQVVRGDSAAYFCASSLVRWTGNTEAFFGQGTRLTVV.

J is TRBJ2-3 and V is TRBV5-1; the D is unclear. This CDR3 has 14 residues. With 3 bases removed from V and 1 base from J, the gap between germline ends came to 9 bases. Germline V gene data show CDR1 as SGHRS and CDR2 as YFSETQ. In DNA, the CDR3 is TGCGCCAGCAGCTCCAATCCGGGCACAGATACGCAGTATTTT. Its protein is CASSSNPGTDTQYF.

This chain uses TRBV29-1 with TRBJ1-3; D is unclear. Trimming shortened V by 6 bases and J by 4 bases, and 10 bases separated the two germline ends. CDR3 length: 12 amino acids. Germline CDR1 SQVTM, CDR2 ANQGSEA. The CDR3 DNA is TGCAGCGTCACAACCGACGGAAACACCATATATTTT. Protein sequence: CSVTTDGNTIYF.

Only a few counts were recorded for this clone. The chain recombines TRBV29-1 with TRBJ2-3, with unresolved D. Per the germline V gene, CDR1 is SQVTM and CDR2 is ANQGSEA. This CDR3 is 11 amino acids long. The V end lost 5 bases, the J end lost 4 bases, and 7 bases lay between the germline ends. The DNA of the CDR3 is TGCAGCGTTCATTGGGCAGATACGCAGTATTTT. Protein product: CSVHWADTQYF.

This clone was found a few times. V usage is TRBV5-1 and J usage is TRBJ1-1, with D maybe TRBD1 (5 bases). The CDR3 sequence is 12 residues long. The germline CDR1 and CDR2 sequences are SGHRS and YFSETQ. Deletions cut 4 bases from V and 5 bases from J, with 9 bases between. The DNA of the CDR3 is TGCGCCAGCAGCCAGGGAGGGACTGAAGCTTTCTTT. Translation: CASSQGGTEAFF.

This chain links TRBV7-2 with TRBJ2-3, with 9 bases identical to TRBD2. Germline V CDR1 and CDR2: SGHTA, FQGNSA. The CDR3 covers 17 residues. V trimming: 5 bases; J trimming: 2 bases; junction bases outside the gene matches: 11. The chain's CDR3 is CASSQLSGGTDTDTQYF. CDR3 nucleotides: TGTGCCAGCAGCCAATTGAGCGGGGGGACCGACACAGATACGCAGTATTTT.

The rearrangement links TRBV29-1 to TRBJ1-4; 11 bases align to TRBD1. Per the germline V gene, CDR1 is SQVTM and CDR2 is ANQGSEA. CDR3 length equals 13 residues. V shed 3 bases and J 14 bases; nucleotides not matched to a gene: 8. The CDR3 loop reads CSVDLDRGRGLFF. The DNA for the CDR3 is TGCAGCGTTGACTTGGACAGGGGGCGCGGGCTGTTTTTT.

In this sample, this clone turned up a few times. The chain couples TRBV4-2 to TRBJ1-2, with 8 bases lining up with TRBD1. J gave up 5 bases and V 3 bases, and 11 bases lay outside the gene matches. Germline loops: CDR1 LGHNA, CDR2 YNFKEQ. This CDR3 is 16 amino acids long. CDR3 residues: CASSHPGQGPWYGYTF. CDR3 DNA: TGTGCCAGCAGCCACCCCGGACAGGGTCCTTGGTATGGCTACACCTTC.

This clone was seen a handful of times. The chain combines TRBV6-5 with TRBJ1-1; TRBD1 is a possible D gene (5 bases). Trimming pared 5 bases from V and 7 bases from J, leaving 14 bases between. CDR1 is MNHEY, CDR2 SVGAGI, per germline. The length of the CDR3 is 13 residues. CDR3 sequence: CASSTGTVREAFF. CDR3 bases: TGTGCCAGCAGTACTGGGACGGTACGTGAAGCTTTCTTT.

This sequence joins TRBV5-1 and TRBJ2-5; D might be TRBD2 (6 bases). Germline-derived CDR1 and CDR2 are SGHRS and YFSETQ. Deletions cut 0 bases from V and 10 bases from J, with 13 bases between. The CDR3 runs 13 residues. As DNA, the CDR3 is TGCGCCAGCAGCTTGGATCCGACGGGGGACCAGTACTTC. It specifies CASSLDPTGDQYF.

The chain uses TRBV6-1 and TRBJ1-5, with 7 bases identical to TRBD1. V lost 3 bases to trimming and J lost 4 bases; unmatched junction nucleotides: 6. The CDR3 has 15 amino acids. Germline CDR1 is MNHNS and CDR2 is SASEGT. The CDR3 DNA sequence: TGTGCCAGCAGTGACCAAGACAGGGCAAATCAGCCCCAGCATTTT. Translation: CASSDQDRANQPQHF.

The V gene is TRBV2, the J gene TRBJ2-2; TRBD2 is a possible D gene (5 bases). There are 13 residues in the CDR3. The germline CDR1 and CDR2 sequences are SNHLY and FYNNEI. Trimming removed 9 bases from V and 1 base from J, with 9 bases in between. CDR3 DNA sequence: TGTGCCAGTCGGACTGTGAACACCGGGGAGCTGTTTTTT. As protein: CASRTVNTGELFF.

This rearrangement joins TRBV7-2 to TRBJ2-7; D may be TRBD1 (5 bases). The CDR3 spans 12 residues. Trimming stripped 6 bases from V and 0 bases from J, with 6 bases between. Per the germline V gene, CDR1 is SGHTA and CDR2 is FQGNSA. The CDR3 DNA is TGTGCCAGCAGGGACAACTCCTACGAGCAGTACTTC. This encodes CASRDNSYEQYF.

The chain recombines TRBV30 with TRBJ2-7; a possible D gene is TRBD1 (5 bases). CDR1 is GTSNPN, CDR2 SVGIG, per germline (reference sequence). The CDR3 is made up of 13 amino acids. Trimming took off 6 bases at V and 3 bases at J, with 15 bases between the two ends. Here the CDR3 DNA reads TGTGCCTGCGACAGACCACCCGGCTACGAGCAGTACTTC. Residues: CACDRPPGYEQYF.

The sample holds a few counts of this clone. J is TRBJ2-7 and V is TRBV21-1. TRBV21-1 is annotated as a pseudogene. This CDR3 is 16 amino acids long. CDR3 nucleotides: TGTGCCAGCAGCAAATGTCTGGGCAGGGAGACTTACGAGCAGTACTTC. Translated, it gives CASSKCLGRETYEQYF.

The chain links TRBV7-8 to TRBJ2-7, with TRBD1 matching 9 bases. Germline V gene data show CDR1 as SGHVS and CDR2 as FQNEAQ. The CDR3 sequence is 18 residues long. Trimming cost V 2 bases and J 1 base; bases outside gene matches: 12. The CDR3 nucleotides read TGTGCCAGCAGCTTATGGGGACAGGGTGGGTCTACATCCTACGAGCAGTACTTC. This translates into CASSLWGQGGSTSYEQYF.

This clone showed up just a few times. This chain connects TRBV19 to TRBJ1-5; D not certain. Germline CDR1 is LNHDA and CDR2 is SQIVND (reference sequence). V lost 8 bases and J 3 bases, leaving 14 bases between the germline ends. This CDR3 is 14 amino acids long. The DNA for the CDR3 is TGTGCCAGTGATCTGCGGTCGGTCAATCAGCCCCAGCATTTT. This sequence encodes CASDLRSVNQPQHF.